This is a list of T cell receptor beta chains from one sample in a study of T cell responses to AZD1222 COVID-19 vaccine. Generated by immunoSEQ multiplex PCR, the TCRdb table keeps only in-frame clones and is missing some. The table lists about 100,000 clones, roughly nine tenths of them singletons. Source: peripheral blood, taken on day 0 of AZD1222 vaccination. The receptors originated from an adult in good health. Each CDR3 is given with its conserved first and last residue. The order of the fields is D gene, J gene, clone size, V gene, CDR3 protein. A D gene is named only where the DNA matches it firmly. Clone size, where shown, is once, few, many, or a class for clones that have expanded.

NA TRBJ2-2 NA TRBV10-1 CASGQAGLDGNTGELFF
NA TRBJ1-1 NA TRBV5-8 CASSLVRARPEAFF
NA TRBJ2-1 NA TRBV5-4 CASSTALEVIVDEQFF
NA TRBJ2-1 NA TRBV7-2 CASSLAPENEQFF
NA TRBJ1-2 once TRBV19 CASSIPLEASGYTF
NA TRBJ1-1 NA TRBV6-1 CASSEIMTDLFDTEAFF
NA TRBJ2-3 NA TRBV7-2 CASSLAPAGQVDTQYF
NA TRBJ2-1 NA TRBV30 CAWNGGLYNEQFF
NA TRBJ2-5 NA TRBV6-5 CASSPGRKETQYF
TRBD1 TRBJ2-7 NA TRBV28 CASSLPDRLYEQYF
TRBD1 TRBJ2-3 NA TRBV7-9 CASSQGQGAKDTQYF
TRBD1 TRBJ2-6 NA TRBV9 CASSLQGAGANVLTF
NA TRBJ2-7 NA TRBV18 CASQSEAGSSYEQYF
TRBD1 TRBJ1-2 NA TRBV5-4 CASSPEGRGRNYGYTF
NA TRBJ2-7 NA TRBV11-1 CASSLVLGGSYEQYF
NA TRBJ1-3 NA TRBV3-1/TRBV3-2 CASSFLTGTLSGNTIYF
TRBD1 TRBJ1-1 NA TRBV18 CASSTETGGTEAFF
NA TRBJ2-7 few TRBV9 CASSVGGQTAGYEQYF
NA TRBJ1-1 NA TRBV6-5 CASSRQWPPNTEAFF
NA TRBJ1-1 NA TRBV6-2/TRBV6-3 CASSYPPDGTPRAFF
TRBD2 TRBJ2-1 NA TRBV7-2 CASSLQAGSYNEQFF
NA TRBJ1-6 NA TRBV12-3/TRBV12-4 CASRNSYNSPLHF
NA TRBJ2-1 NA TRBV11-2 CASSVQGGRDQEQFF
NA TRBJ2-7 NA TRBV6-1 CASSESAESGEQYF
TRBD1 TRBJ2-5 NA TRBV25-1 CASSELPIAWDREETQYF
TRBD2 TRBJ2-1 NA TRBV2 CASSDTSGYNEQFF
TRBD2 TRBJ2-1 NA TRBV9 CASSPGLAGGANEQFF
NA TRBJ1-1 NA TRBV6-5 CASNIPGFGTEAFF
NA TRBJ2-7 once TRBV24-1 CATSDHLAPYEQYF
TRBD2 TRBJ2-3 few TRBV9 CASSLRTSGGGGSSNTQYF
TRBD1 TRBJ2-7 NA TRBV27 CASSSSGTGVLRGQYF
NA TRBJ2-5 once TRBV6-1 CASSESPRVWETQYF
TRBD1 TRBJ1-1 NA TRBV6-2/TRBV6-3 CASSYLTGQGNTEAFF
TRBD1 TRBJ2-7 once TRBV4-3 CASSQDGQGSYEQYF
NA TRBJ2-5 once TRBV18 CASSPTGQETQYF
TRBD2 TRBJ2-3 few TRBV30 CAWTMLRTSGYPDTQYF
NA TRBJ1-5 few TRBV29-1 CSASYSNQPQHF
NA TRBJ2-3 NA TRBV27 CASSLIPADTQYF
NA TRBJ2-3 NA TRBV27 CASSFGRSTDTQYF
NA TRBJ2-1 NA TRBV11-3 CASSLAFQRTSSYNEQFF
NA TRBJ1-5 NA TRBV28 CASSRRAGTNQPQHF
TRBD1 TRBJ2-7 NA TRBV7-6 CASSTGTDNSYEQYF
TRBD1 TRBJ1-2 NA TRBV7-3 CASSLTELGGKTF
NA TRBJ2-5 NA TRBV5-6 CASSLVRTAVGVETQYF
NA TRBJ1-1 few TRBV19 CASSSPKRMNTEAFF
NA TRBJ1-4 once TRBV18 CASSQRGANEKLFF
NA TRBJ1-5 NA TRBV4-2 CASSQDGQGNQPQHF
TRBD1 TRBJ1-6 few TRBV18 CASSPPTGENSPLHF
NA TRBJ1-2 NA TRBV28 CASSRSSNPTHGYTF
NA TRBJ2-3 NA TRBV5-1 CASSSSKDTQYF
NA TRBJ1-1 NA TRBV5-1 CASSPTTPRAGTEAFF
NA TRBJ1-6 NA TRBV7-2 CASSSADYNSPLHF
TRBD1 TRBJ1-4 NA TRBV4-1 CASSQVETGVEKLFF